This T cell receptor beta chain was sequenced for a study of vaccination and CD4 T cells after COVID-19. Sequencing of the DNA from cultured CD4+ T cells was carried out with the Oncomine TCR Beta short-read assay. Using the QIAamp micro DNA kit, genomic DNA was extracted from the CD4+ T cells that had been cultured. A single record per CDR3 protein comes from TCRdb applying MiXCR to the PCR reads. The sample yields roughly 17,000 distinct CDR3 sequences, approximately 49% seen once. Treatment noted: approximately 9-day PBMC culture with coronavirus spike peptide pools or control peptides (ViraFEST assay). Germline assignment: CDR1 MGHDK and CDR2 SYGVNS. The CDR3 extends over 18 amino acids. V lost 1 base to trimming and J lost 6 bases; unmatched junction nucleotides: 13. A note on this clonotype: Its antigen is not identified.

The receptor was derived from a human donor who had recovered from COVID-19. The V and J genes are TRBV25-1 and TRBJ2-2, with 8 bases matching TRBD2. Sequenced material: CD4+ T cells from blood, cultured in vitro. The CDR3 protein is CASSEWGLGGRRAGELFF. The CDR3 DNA follows: TGTGCCAGCAGTGAATGGGGTCTGGGCGGGAGGAGGGCCGGGGAGCTGTTTTTT. Full variable domain (remainder filled in from reference TRBV25-1 and TRBJ2-2): EADIYQTPRYLVIGTGKKITLECSQTMGHDKMYWYQQDPGMELHLIHYSYGVNSTEKGDLSSESTVSRIRTEHFPLTLESARPSHTSQYLCASSEWGLGGRRAGELFFGEGSRLTVL.